This note documents a single T cell receptor beta chain sequence. Its specificity is unknown. CDR3 size: 15 residues. Trimming took 5 bases from V and 2 from J, leaving 13 bases between them. Germline V CDR1 and CDR2: MNHEY, SVGAGI. The data derive from a study of T cells in localized non-small cell lung cancer. Study-level results: Tumor trailed uninvolved adjacent lung in T cell clonality, which peaked there.

Sequencing was performed with immunoSEQ multiplex PCR; in TCRdb, only in-frame clones are kept and a portion is missing. The data show roughly 40,000 clones, 81% seen once. This chain links TRBV6-5 with TRBJ1-5; D not certain. The sequences come from peripheral blood mononuclear cells, collected before any cancer treatment. This TCR was sampled from a male donor aged 60 or over with stage II lung adenocarcinoma. The CDR3 region is CASSPNPWGNQPQHF. DNA of the CDR3: TGTGCCAGCAGTCCTAATCCCTGGGGCAATCAGCCCCAGCATTTT.